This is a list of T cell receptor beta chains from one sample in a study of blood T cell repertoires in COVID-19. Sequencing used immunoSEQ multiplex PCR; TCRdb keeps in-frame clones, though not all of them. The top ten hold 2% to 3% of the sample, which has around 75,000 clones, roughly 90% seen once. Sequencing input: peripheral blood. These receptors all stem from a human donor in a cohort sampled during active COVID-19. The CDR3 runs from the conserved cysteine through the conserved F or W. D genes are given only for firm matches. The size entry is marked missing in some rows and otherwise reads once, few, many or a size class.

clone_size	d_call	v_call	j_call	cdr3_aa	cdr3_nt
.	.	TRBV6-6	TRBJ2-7	CATTLPGYEQYF	TGTGCCACCACTCTCCCCGGCTACGAGCAGTACTTC
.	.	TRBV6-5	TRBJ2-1	CASSYSRTGVDEQFF	TGTGCCAGCAGTTACTCAAGGACTGGGGTGGATGAGCAGTTCTTC
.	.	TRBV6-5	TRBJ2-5	CASGHGTYQGETQYF	TGTGCCAGCGGACACGGGACTTACCAAGGGGAGACCCAGTACTTC
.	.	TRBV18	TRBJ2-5	CASSPPTAGALQETQYF	TGTGCCAGCTCACCACCGACGGCAGGCGCTCTCCAAGAGACCCAGTACTTC
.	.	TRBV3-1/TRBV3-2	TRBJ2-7	CASSHQSGLYEQYF	TGTGCCAGCAGCCACCAAAGCGGGCTCTACGAGCAGTACTTC
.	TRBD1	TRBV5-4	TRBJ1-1	CASSPQGGSEAFF	TGTGCCAGCAGCCCCCAGGGGGGATCTGAAGCTTTCTTT
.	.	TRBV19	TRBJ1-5	CASSWSGSSQPQHF	TGTGCCAGTAGTTGGTCAGGGTCCAGTCAGCCCCAGCATTTT
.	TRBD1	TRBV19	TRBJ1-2	CASSIRTGNYGYTF	TGTGCCAGTAGTATCAGGACAGGGAACTATGGCTACACCTTC
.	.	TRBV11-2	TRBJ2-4	CASSLGQVNIQYF	TGTGCCAGCAGCTTAGGGCAGGTGAACATTCAGTACTTC
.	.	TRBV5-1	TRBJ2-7	CASSFSGNYEQYF	TGCGCCAGCAGCTTTTCAGGGAACTACGAGCAGTACTTC
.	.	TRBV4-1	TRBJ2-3	CASSHRLAADTQYF	TGCGCCAGCAGCCATCGGTTAGCCGCAGATACGCAGTATTTT
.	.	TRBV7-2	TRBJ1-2	CASSLDPREANYGYTF	TGTGCCAGCAGCTTAGACCCACGAGAAGCTAACTATGGCTACACCTTC
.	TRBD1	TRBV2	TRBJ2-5	CASSESAGGTGETQYF	TGTGCCAGCAGTGAATCCGCAGGGGGCACGGGGGAGACCCAGTACTTC
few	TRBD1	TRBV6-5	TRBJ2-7	CASSPNRDRGYEQYF	TGTGCCAGCAGTCCTAACCGGGACAGGGGCTACGAGCAGTACTTC
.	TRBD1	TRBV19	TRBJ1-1	CASSALDRGRNTEAFF	TGTGCCAGTAGTGCCCTTGACAGGGGAAGGAACACTGAAGCTTTCTTT
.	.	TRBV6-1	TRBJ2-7	CASSDSSYEQYF	TGTGCCAGCAGTGATTCCAGCTACGAGCAGTACTTC
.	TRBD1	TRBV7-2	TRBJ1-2	CASSLEKTGGYGYTF	TGTGCCAGCAGCTTAGAGAAGACAGGGGGATATGGCTACACCTTC
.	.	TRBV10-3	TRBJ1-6	CAISESGGSYNSPLHF	TGTGCCATCAGTGAGTCAGGAGGCTCCTATAATTCACCCCTCCACTTT
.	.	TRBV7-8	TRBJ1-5	CASSPDRSGWGNQPQHF	TGTGCCAGCAGCCCCGACCGATCAGGGTGGGGCAATCAGCCCCAGCATTTT
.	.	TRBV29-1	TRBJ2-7	CSVELRTGLKYSYEQYF	TGCAGCGTTGAGCTCAGAACAGGACTAAAATACTCCTACGAGCAGTACTTC
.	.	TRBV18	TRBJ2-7	CASSPSVTAYEQYF	TGTGCCAGCTCCCCTTCCGTTACGGCCTACGAGCAGTACTTC
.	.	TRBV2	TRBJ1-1	CASKAGEAEAFF	TGTGCCAGCAAGGCGGGGGAGGCTGAAGCTTTCTTT
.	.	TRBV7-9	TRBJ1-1	CASSPRRDLNTEAFF	TGTGCCAGCAGCCCGCGCCGGGACTTGAACACTGAAGCTTTCTTT
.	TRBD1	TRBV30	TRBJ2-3	CASDRGTDTQYF	TGTGCCTCGGACAGGGGCACAGATACGCAGTATTTT
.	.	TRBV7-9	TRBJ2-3	CASSQSTDTQYF	TGTGCCAGCAGCCAGAGCACAGATACGCAGTATTTT
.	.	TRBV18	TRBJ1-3	CASSLPGSGNTIYF	TGTGCCAGCTCACTCCCAGGCTCTGGAAACACCATATATTTT
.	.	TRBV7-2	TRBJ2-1	CASSLLAAAYNEQFF	TGTGCCAGCAGCTTATTAGCGGCAGCCTACAATGAGCAGTTCTTC
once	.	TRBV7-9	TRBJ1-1	CASSRRATGMNTEAFF	TGTGCCAGCAGCCGACGTGCTACGGGAATGAACACTGAAGCTTTCTTT
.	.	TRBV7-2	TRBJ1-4	CASTPFGQLNEKLFF	TGTGCCAGCACTCCCTTCGGACAGTTAAATGAAAAACTGTTTTTT
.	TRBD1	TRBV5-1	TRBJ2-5	CASSVGQGSNLPQETQYF	TGCGCCAGCAGCGTGGGACAGGGGTCCAACCTGCCCCAAGAGACCCAGTACTTC
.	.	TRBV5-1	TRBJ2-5	CASSLTDNIQETQYF	TGCGCCAGCAGCCTTACGGACAATATACAAGAGACCCAGTACTTC
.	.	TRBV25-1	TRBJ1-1	CASSDNGEVNTEAFF	TGTGCCAGCAGTGATAATGGGGAGGTGAACACTGAAGCTTTCTTT
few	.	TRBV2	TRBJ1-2	CASSSSPGTNPYGYTF	TGTGCCAGCAGTAGCAGCCCCGGGACTAACCCCTATGGCTACACCTTC
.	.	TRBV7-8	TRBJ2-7	CASSPRMYEQYF	TGTGCCAGCAGCCCTAGGATGTACGAGCAGTACTTC
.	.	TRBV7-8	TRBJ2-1	CASSLRTGAGYNEQFF	TGTGCCAGCAGCTTAAGGACAGGAGCGGGCTACAATGAGCAGTTCTTC
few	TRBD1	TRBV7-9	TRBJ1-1	CASSLLTGTGAEAFF	TGTGCCAGCAGCTTATTGACAGGGACTGGGGCTGAAGCTTTCTTT
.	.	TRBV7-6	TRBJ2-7	CASSLAGTYEQYF	TGTGCCAGCAGCTTGGCTGGGACTTACGAGCAGTACTTC
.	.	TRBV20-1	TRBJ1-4	CSASRAGTNEKLFF	TGCAGTGCTAGTAGGGCAGGGACTAATGAAAAACTGTTTTTT
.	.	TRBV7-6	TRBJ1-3	CASSLAPMSSGNTIYF	TGTGCCAGCAGCTTAGCCCCTATGAGCTCTGGAAACACCATATATTTT
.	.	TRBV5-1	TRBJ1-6	CASSVGLDSYSPLHF	TGCGCCAGCAGCGTTGGGTTGGACAGCTATTCACCCCTCCACTTT
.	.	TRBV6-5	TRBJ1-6	CASSYYGSGSPLHF	TGTGCCAGCAGTTACTACGGGAGCGGTTCACCCCTCCACTTT
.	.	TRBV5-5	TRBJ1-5	CASSLRGASNQPQHF	TGTGCCAGCAGCTTGCGGGGGGCAAGCAATCAGCCCCAGCATTTT
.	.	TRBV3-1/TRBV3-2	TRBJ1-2	CASSQEGRRSSYTF	TGTGCCAGCAGCCAAGAGGGCAGGAGGTCGAGCTACACCTTC
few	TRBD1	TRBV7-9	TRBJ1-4	CASSQDRAQLFF	TGTGCCAGCAGCCAAGACAGGGCTCAACTGTTTTTT
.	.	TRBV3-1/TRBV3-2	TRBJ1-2	CASSQGPGNYGYTF	TGTGCCAGCAGCCAAGGCCCCGGTAACTATGGCTACACCTTC
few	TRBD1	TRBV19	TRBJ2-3	CASIPGQGYTDTQYF	TGTGCCAGTATCCCGGGACAGGGGTATACAGATACGCAGTATTTT
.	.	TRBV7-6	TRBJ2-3	CASSFTSGVADTQYF	TGTGCCAGCAGCTTTACATCAGGGGTGGCAGATACGCAGTATTTT
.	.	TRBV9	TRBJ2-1	CASSTHPGAYNEQFF	TGTGCCAGCAGCACTCACCCGGGGGCCTACAATGAGCAGTTCTTC